A selection of T cell receptor beta chains follows, all from one sample in a study of beta chain features in type 1 diabetes. The protocol was immunoSEQ multiplex PCR, while the TCRdb copy is restricted to in-frame clones and leaves out a portion. Here the sample spans under 850,000 clones, about an eighth being singletons. The material sequenced was naive CD4+ T cells from blood. The origin of the receptors is a man aged 18 to 29 with type 1 diabetes. CDR3s include the opening cysteine and the closing phenylalanine or tryptophan. D genes are given only for firm matches. The listing skips clone size in some rows; elsewhere it reads once, few, many or a size class.

D	V	J	size	CDR3	DNA
.	TRBV28	TRBJ1-2	few	CASSPHRANYGYTF	TGTGCCAGCAGTCCGCACAGAGCTAACTATGGCTACACCTTC
.	TRBV5-1	TRBJ2-3	.	CASSLEPGSTDTQYF	TGCGCCAGCAGCTTGGAGCCGGGCTCCACAGATACGCAGTATTTT
.	TRBV18	TRBJ1-5	few	CASSPRSGEDQPQHF	TGTGCCAGCTCACCACGGTCAGGGGAAGATCAGCCCCAGCATTTT
.	TRBV29-1	TRBJ1-2	.	CSVVISYGYTF	TGCAGCGTTGTTATCAGCTATGGCTACACCTTC
.	TRBV28	TRBJ2-7	few	CASSSPESYEQYF	TGTGCCAGCAGTTCCCCAGAATCCTACGAGCAGTACTTC
.	TRBV7-6	TRBJ2-1	.	CASSPGGGQFF	TGTGCCAGCAGCCCAGGAGGTGGGCAGTTCTTC
TRBD1	TRBV28	TRBJ2-7	many	CASARAGTVSYEQYF	TGTGCCAGCGCAAGAGCCGGGACAGTATCCTACGAGCAGTACTTC
TRBD2	TRBV25-1	TRBJ2-2	.	CASTKPGGTGELFF	TGTGCCAGCACAAAACCCGGGGGGACCGGGGAGCTGTTTTTT
.	TRBV7-9	TRBJ2-3	.	CASSPGTAGTDTQYF	TGTGCCAGCAGCCCAGGGACTGCGGGGACAGATACGCAGTATTTT
.	TRBV7-9	TRBJ2-5	.	CASSLGGGETQYF	TGTGCCAGCAGCTTAGGAGGGGGAGAGACCCAGTACTTC
.	TRBV5-4	TRBJ1-3	.	CASSLGGAGNTIYF	TGTGCCAGCAGCTTGGGGGGAGCGGGAAACACCATATATTTT
.	TRBV11-3	TRBJ2-1	.	CASSLGPYNEQFF	TGTGCCAGCAGCTTAGGCCCCTACAATGAGCAGTTCTTC
TRBD1	TRBV29-1	TRBJ1-2	.	CSVEGLGQGYGYTF	TGCAGCGTTGAAGGATTGGGACAGGGCTATGGCTACACCTTC
.	TRBV7-9	TRBJ2-1	.	CASSLIAGAMNEQFF	TGTGCCAGCAGCTTGATCGCGGGGGCCATGAATGAGCAGTTCTTC
.	TRBV19	TRBJ1-5	.	CASSIEPPNQPQHF	TGTGCCAGTAGTATAGAACCCCCGAATCAGCCCCAGCATTTT
.	TRBV19	TRBJ2-7	.	CASSTRPDGFYEQYF	TGTGCCAGTAGTACCCGCCCCGACGGGTTTTACGAGCAGTACTTC
.	TRBV6-1	TRBJ1-6	.	CASSEAEMGDHF	TGTGCCAGCAGTGAAGCGGAGATGGGGGACCACTTT
.	TRBV4-1	TRBJ2-2	.	CASSRQVPGELFF	TGCGCCAGCAGTAGACAGGTCCCCGGGGAGCTGTTTTTT
.	TRBV9	TRBJ2-7	.	CASSEANSYEQYF	TGTGCCAGCAGCGAGGCGAACTCCTACGAGCAGTACTTC
.	TRBV5-1	TRBJ2-5	.	CASSLAPGPQETQYF	TGCGCCAGCAGCTTGGCCCCGGGTCCCCAAGAGACCCAGTACTTC
.	TRBV29-1	TRBJ2-7	few	CSVASTNAYEQYF	TGCAGCGTTGCGTCGACAAACGCCTACGAGCAGTACTTC
.	TRBV29-1	TRBJ1-1	.	CSAATRQITEAFF	TGCAGCGCTGCCACACGACAGATAACTGAAGCTTTCTTT
.	TRBV7-9	TRBJ2-7	.	CASSLAIWEGEQYF	TGTGCCAGCAGCTTAGCGATATGGGAAGGCGAGCAGTACTTC
TRBD1	TRBV18	TRBJ1-1	few	CASSPDRGDTEAFF	TGTGCCAGCTCCCCGGACAGGGGCGACACTGAAGCTTTCTTT
.	TRBV30	TRBJ2-4	.	CAWSAGQAAKNIQYF	TGTGCCTGGAGTGCAGGGCAGGCCGCCAAAAACATTCAGTACTTC
.	TRBV7-3	TRBJ2-7	few	CASSPGLGYEQYF	TGTGCCAGCAGCCCAGGGCTGGGTTACGAGCAGTACTTC
.	TRBV2	TRBJ1-2	.	CASSAIPDYGYTF	TGTGCCAGCAGTGCGATCCCGGACTATGGCTACACCTTC
.	TRBV30	TRBJ2-7	.	CAWSVRSAYEQYF	TGTGCCTGGAGTGTACGCAGCGCCTACGAGCAGTACTTC
.	TRBV28	TRBJ2-7	.	CASRGSYEQYF	TGTGCCAGCAGAGGCTCCTACGAGCAGTACTTC
TRBD2	TRBV7-2	TRBJ2-7	.	CASSFGLAGGLSSYEQYF	TGTGCCAGCAGCTTCGGACTAGCGGGGGGCCTCAGCTCCTACGAGCAGTACTTC
.	TRBV30	TRBJ1-5	.	CAGSGGRGNQPQHF	TGTGCCGGTTCGGGGGGAAGAGGAAATCAGCCCCAGCATTTT
.	TRBV9	TRBJ1-2	.	CASTPGANYGYTF	TGTGCCAGCACCCCAGGAGCTAACTATGGCTACACCTTC
.	TRBV18	TRBJ2-5	.	CASSPTAGDQETQYF	TGTGCCAGCTCACCAACGGCAGGGGACCAAGAGACCCAGTACTTC
.	TRBV6-5	TRBJ1-1	few	CASSWDTLNTEAFF	TGTGCCAGCAGTTGGGACACACTGAACACTGAAGCTTTCTTT
.	TRBV7-2	TRBJ1-1	few	CASSLDWLNTEAFF	TGTGCCAGCAGCTTAGACTGGCTGAACACTGAAGCTTTCTTT
.	TRBV15	TRBJ2-7	.	CATSKGAYEQYF	TGTGCCACCAGCAAAGGGGCATACGAGCAGTACTTC
TRBD1	TRBV19	TRBJ2-6	.	CASSSGQEFSGANVLTF	TGTGCCAGTAGTTCAGGACAGGAGTTCTCTGGGGCCAACGTCCTGACTTTC
.	TRBV25-1	TRBJ1-4	few	CASRQTRGEKLFF	TGTGCCAGCAGGCAAACGAGGGGTGAAAAACTGTTTTTT
.	TRBV28	TRBJ1-6	.	CATASFATGSPLHF	TGTGCCACCGCGTCGTTTGCGACGGGTTCACCCCTCCACTTT
.	TRBV30	TRBJ2-3	few	CAWTRLEDTQYF	TGTGCCTGGACTAGATTGGAAGATACGCAGTATTTT
.	TRBV9	TRBJ1-2	few	CASSVGPSVDGYTF	TGTGCCAGCAGCGTAGGGCCGTCAGTGGATGGCTACACCTTC
.	TRBV28	TRBJ1-5	few	CASSDSQTGGPQHF	TGTGCCAGCAGTGACTCGCAGACAGGCGGGCCCCAGCATTTT